This TCR beta chain was retrieved from a study of blood T cells in healthy people across ages. Overall study findings and caveats: A greater number of naive CD4+ cells and higher diversity distinguished long-lived donors from aged donors. A roughly linear age-dependent decrease characterized TCR beta diversity per million T cells.

Combining a sample-barcoded 5' primer with a J-beta primer mix, a second PCR ran for roughly 7 to 12 cycles. TCRdb re-called the 5' RACE reads with MiXCR, one entry per CDR3 protein. The repertoire has 1.4 million or so distinct CDR3 sequences, 42% of them found once; the top ten carry 4%. With respect to this clonotype: Its antigen is as yet unknown.

The receptor comes from a woman aged 18 to 35 in good health. The sequenced material came from blood.

The CDR3 loop reads CASRGGRNSNQPQHF. Here the CDR3 DNA reads TGTGCCAGCAGGGGGGGACGGAATAGCAATCAGCCCCAGCATTTT. The chain carries TRBV6-5 and TRBJ1-5; TRBD1 might be the D (5 bases). Trimming pared 6 bases from V and 0 bases from J, leaving 12 bases between. Germline CDR1 and CDR2: MNHEY and SVGAGI. The CDR3 length is 15 residues.